Each of the 9 T cell receptor beta chains below was sequenced from the same sample in a study of CD8 T cells in ankylosing spondylitis (dated by TCRdb to about 2017). To prepare the library, 5' RACE was applied. The instrument given in TCRdb is Illumina HiSeq 2500. TCRdb trimmed the raw reads at Q25, called clones with MiXCR and kept productive beta chains. Identical CDR3 proteins give one entry, which carries the most common genes and DNA. The sample table shows around 300,000 distinct CDR3 sequences, and approximately 10% are seen once. More than 7% of the sample is taken by the ten largest. Sequencing was carried out using blood, either unsorted or a sorted T cell fraction (not recorded which). These receptors were taken from a female donor with ankylosing spondylitis or in good health (not recorded which).

This clonotype was detected a few times. This rearrangement joins TRBV29-1 to TRBJ1-2; tentative D call: TRBD1 (6 bases). Trimming took 4 bases from V and 4 from J, leaving 13 bases between them. This CDR3 region has 13 residues. Looked up from germline, CDR1 is SQVTM and CDR2 is ANQGSEA. CDR3: CSVGTATLYGYTF. The CDR3 region has the DNA TGCAGCGTTGGGACAGCGACTCTCTATGGCTACACCTTC.

This clonotype was seen repeatedly, ten times or more. The chain recombines TRBV20-1 with TRBJ2-1; 9 bases are shared with TRBD2. V lost 2 bases to trimming and J lost 13 bases; unmatched junction nucleotides: 6. There are 12 residues in the CDR3. Germline assignment: CDR1 DFQATT and CDR2 SNEGSKA (reference sequence). The CDR3 loop is CSARILAGSQFF. In DNA, the CDR3 is TGCAGTGCTAGAATACTAGCGGGTAGCCAGTTCTTC.

The chain recombines TRBV19 with TRBJ1-5; maybe TRBD1 (5 bases). Germline-derived CDR1 and CDR2 are LNHDA and SQIVND (reference sequence). The CDR3 runs to 16 residues. V lost 2 bases, J lost 1 base, and 12 bases lay in between. This CDR3 is CASSIQGGRSNQPQHF. The CDR3 bases are TGTGCCAGTAGTATACAGGGTGGAAGGAGCAATCAGCCCCAGCATTTT.

Many counts were recorded for this clonotype. This chain connects TRBV12-3 or TRBV12-4 to TRBJ2-4, with D possibly matching TRBD1 (6 bases). The CDR3 consists of 17 residues. Trimming stripped 3 bases from V and 0 bases from J, with 15 bases between. For the CDR3, the DNA is TGTGCCAGCAGTTTTTCGGACAGAGGTTTAGCCAAAAACATTCAGTACTTC. This encodes CASSFSDRGLAKNIQYF.

This clonotype was detected many times. The V and J genes are TRBV24-1 and TRBJ2-3; D unresolved. Germline V gives CDR1 KGHDR, CDR2 SFDVKD. The CDR3 extends over 15 amino acids. The V gene lost 0 bases and the J gene lost 2 bases, with 8 bases spanning the gap. The CDR3 protein is CATSDLNTNTDTQYF. CDR3 DNA: TGTGCCACCAGTGATTTGAACACGAACACAGATACGCAGTATTTT.

As concerns this clonotype: The junction does not match germline at one end; this may be a read error. The genes are TRBV3-1 and TRBJ2-1; possibly TRBD2 for D (6 bases). Germline CDR1 LGHDT, CDR2 YNNKEL (reference sequence). The CDR3 sequence is 17 residues long. The CDR3 bases are TGTGCCACCAGCCAAGATCCGGGGGATAGCGGCTACAATGAGCAGTTCTTC. Translation: CATSQDPGDSGYNEQFF.

This clonotype was recorded only once. The junction differs from germline at one of its ends, possibly a read error. The J gene is TRBJ1-1, the V gene TRBV10-3; 7 nucleotides line up with TRBD1. Per the germline V gene, CDR1 is ENHRY and CDR2 is SYGVKD. The CDR3 consists of 16 residues. CDR3 sequence: CAISVRQGTENTVAFF. The CDR3 DNA reads as TGTGCCATCAGCGTTAGACAGGGAACTGAGAACACTGTAGCTTTCTTT.

This clonotype appeared many times. V gene TRBV10-3 combines with J gene TRBJ2-2, with 8 positions matching TRBD2. CDR1 and CDR2 (germline): ENHRY, SYGVKD. The CDR3 contains 21 residues. The V gene end was trimmed by 0 bases and the J gene end by 0 bases; junction bases not matched to a gene: 15. The CDR3 sequence: CAISESIGSGAIIANTGELFF. CDR3 sequence (DNA): TGTGCCATCAGTGAGTCGATTGGTAGCGGGGCCATAATCGCGAACACCGGGGAGCTGTTTTTT.

This chain joins TRBV30 and TRBJ2-3; D gene uncertain. The V and J ends lost 7 bases and 3 bases respectively, with 14 bases between them. CDR1 GTSNPN and CDR2 SVGIG come from the germline V gene (reference sequence). The CDR3 has 13 residues. CDR3 sequence: CAYYPGRTDTQYF. CDR3 bases: TGTGCCTACTACCCCGGGCGGACAGATACGCAGTATTTT.